One sample yielded the 8 T cell receptor beta chains listed below, sequenced in a study of cytomegalovirus exposure and HLA in healthy donors. The repertoire was sequenced with immunoSEQ multiplex PCR; TCRdb's copy has only in-frame clones and lacks some. The table lists about 120,000 clones, more than 75% of them singletons. The sample consisted of PBMCs. The receptors stem from a woman between 25 and 40 years old in good health and CMV-seronegative.

The chain combines TRBV7-3 with TRBJ2-2, with D perhaps matching TRBD2 (7 bases). Trimming pared 5 bases from V and 2 bases from J, leaving 18 bases between. The CDR3 runs 17 residues. Germline V gene sequence: CDR1 SGHTA, CDR2 FQGTGA. CDR3 coding DNA: TGTGCCAGCAGCCCGGTCCCTGCGGGGGCCAACACCGGGGAGCTGTTTTTT. It encodes CASSPVPAGANTGELFF.

CDR3 loop: CASSIAGVATYNEQFF. CDR3 sequence (DNA): TGTGCCAGTAGTATCGCGGGGGTCGCCACCTACAATGAGCAGTTCTTC. The rearrangement uses TRBV19 and TRBJ2-1; 7 nucleotides agree with TRBD2. The CDR3 is 16 residues long. Per the germline V gene, CDR1 is LNHDA and CDR2 is SQIVND (reference sequence). The ends lost 3 bases at V and 2 bases at J; junction bases unmatched: 7.

This clone was observed a single time. The rearrangement uses TRBV5-4 and TRBJ2-4; 7 bases align to TRBD1. The germline V gene encodes CDR1 SGHNT and CDR2 YYREEE (reference sequence). This CDR3 has 16 residues. Trimming took 4 bases from V and 0 from J; bases not matched to a gene: 7. In nucleotides, the CDR3 is TGTGCCAGCAGCAGTGGGACAGAACTAGCCAAAAACATTCAGTACTTC. Residues: CASSSGTELAKNIQYF. Full variable domain (rest looked up from reference TRBV5-4 and TRBJ2-4): ETGVTQSPTHLIKTRGQQVTLRCSSQSGHNTVSWYQQALGQGPQFIFQYYREEENGRGNFPPRFSGLQFPNYSSELNVNALELDDSALYLCASSSGTELAKNIQYFGAGTRLSVL.

The V and J genes are TRBV18 and TRBJ2-1; 11 positions match TRBD2. This CDR3 region has 15 residues. Germline loops: CDR1 KGHSH, CDR2 LQKENI. V lost 3 bases to trimming and J lost 9 bases; unmatched junction nucleotides: 7. CDR3 DNA: TGTGCCAGCTCACCGGGAACTAGCGGGGGCAGTGAGCAGTTCTTC. This sequence encodes CASSPGTSGGSEQFF.

J is TRBJ1-2 and V is TRBV18; possible D gene TRBD1, 6 bases. V was pared by 3 bases and J by 7 bases, with 18 bases between. This CDR3 spans 15 amino acids. Germline lookup yields CDR1 KGHSH and CDR2 LQKENI. The CDR3 loop reads CASSPGGQVAPGYTF. The CDR3 DNA reads as TGTGCCAGCTCACCCGGGGGGCAGGTGGCGCCTGGCTACACCTTC.

The rearrangement links TRBV6-4 to TRBJ2-1, with 7 nucleotides matching TRBD2. Germline V gene lookup returns CDR1 MRHNA and CDR2 SNTAGT. CDR3 size: 15 residues. With V trimmed by 3 bases and J by 4 bases, 6 bases remained unmatched. The DNA for the CDR3 is TGTGCCAGCAGTGAAGGGCTAGCGGAGTACAATGAGCAGTTCTTC. Protein sequence: CASSEGLAEYNEQFF.

This clone showed up just once. The CDR3 coding sequence is TGCAGCGTTGAAGAATGGACAGGGAGGAATGGCTACACCTTC. It encodes CSVEEWTGRNGYTF. The chain couples TRBV29-1 to TRBJ1-2, with 8 bases identical to TRBD1. V dropped 0 bases and J dropped 6; count of bases not matched to a gene: 6. The V gene's germline CDR1 is SQVTM and CDR2 ANQGSEA. CDR3 length equals 14 residues.

This rearrangement joins TRBV6-6 to TRBJ2-2; TRBD1 might be the D (5 bases). Trimming pared 0 bases from V and 7 bases from J, leaving 9 bases between. The CDR3 spans 14 residues. Germline lookup yields CDR1 MNHNY and CDR2 SVGAGI (reference sequence). The CDR3 region has the DNA TGTGCCAGCAGTTACTCTGGGGCACACGGGGAGCTGTTTTTT. Protein product: CASSYSGAHGELFF.